This TCR beta chain was sequenced during a study of T cell responses to AZD1222 COVID-19 vaccine. Whole-study results and caveats: Along spike, vaccine-associated CD4 TCRs were found throughout, with dominance at 160-218 and 743-854. Sampled repertoires all dated from after the peak T cell response. It was only a handful of AZD1222 recipients who were seropositive at baseline.

Produced via immunoSEQ multiplex PCR; TCRdb's table is partial and in-frame only. The repertoire holds about 110,000 clones, roughly 90% seen once, with around a sixth in the top ten. As for this clone: Antigen: not known.

The V and J ends lost 2 bases and 0 bases respectively, with 10 bases between them. The germline V gene encodes CDR1 KGHDR and CDR2 SFDVKD. The CDR3 has 16 residues. The sequencing here drew on peripheral blood, taken on day 0 of AZD1222 vaccination. This sequence originates from an adult in good health. The rearrangement uses TRBV24-1 and TRBJ2-1, with D perhaps being TRBD1 or TRBD2 (7 bases each). The CDR3 loop is CATSDSRGGSYNEQFF. As DNA, the CDR3 is TGTGCCACCAGTGATTCCAGGGGGGGCTCCTACAATGAGCAGTTCTTC.